Listed below are T cell receptor beta chains from one sample, sequenced in a study of T cells in Graves' hyperthyroidism and ophthalmopathy. TCRdb itself ran the multiplex PCR reads through MiXCR, one entry per CDR3 protein. The sample includes hundreds of thousands of distinct CDR3 sequences, 22% of them seen just once. The sequenced material came from blood. The receptors derive from a man between 25 and 39 years old with Graves' ophthalmopathy. CDR3s include the opening cysteine and the closing phenylalanine or tryptophan. The order of the fields is clone size, V gene, D gene, J gene, CDR3 length, CDR3 protein, CDR3 DNA. A D gene is named only where the DNA matches it firmly. Some rows have no size entry. The others give once, few or many, or a class for an expanded clone.

abundance: .; v_gene: TRBV6-1; d_gene: .; j_gene: TRBJ2-5; len: 14; CDR3aa: CASSEGLGVETQYF; CDR3nt: TGTGCCAGCTCTGAAGGGCTTGGAGTGGAGACCCAGTACTTC
abundance: .; v_gene: TRBV24-1; d_gene: .; j_gene: TRBJ2-3; len: 14; CDR3aa: CATSPEMGTDTQYF; CDR3nt: TGTGCCACCTCTCCGGAGATGGGCACAGATACGCAGTATTTT
abundance: .; v_gene: TRBV19; d_gene: TRBD1; j_gene: TRBJ2-7; len: 14; CDR3aa: CASSRQGHSYEQYF; CDR3nt: TGTGCCAGTAGTAGACAGGGGCACTCCTACGAGCAGTACTTC
abundance: .; v_gene: TRBV6-2/TRBV6-3; d_gene: .; j_gene: TRBJ2-7; len: 13; CDR3aa: CASSYPFIYEQYF; CDR3nt: TGTGCCAGCAGTTACCCCTTTATCTACGAGCAGTACTTC
abundance: .; v_gene: TRBV5-1; d_gene: TRBD1; j_gene: TRBJ2-1; len: 16; CDR3aa: CASNQGAASSYNEQFF; CDR3nt: TGCGCCAGCAACCAGGGGGCCGCAAGCTCCTACAATGAGCAGTTCTTC
abundance: few; v_gene: TRBV5-4; d_gene: TRBD1; j_gene: TRBJ2-2; len: 16; CDR3aa: CASSPKGAGGNGELFF; CDR3nt: TGTGCCAGCAGCCCTAAGGGGGCAGGGGGCAACGGGGAGCTGTTTTTT
abundance: few; v_gene: TRBV9; d_gene: TRBD1; j_gene: TRBJ2-7; len: 16; CDR3aa: CASSVEAGGFSYEQYF; CDR3nt: TGTGCCAGCAGCGTAGAAGCAGGGGGTTTCTCCTACGAGCAGTACTTC
abundance: many; v_gene: TRBV11-3; d_gene: TRBD2; j_gene: TRBJ2-1; len: 14; CDR3aa: CASTVAGARGEQFF; CDR3nt: TGTGCCAGCACGGTAGCGGGAGCCCGGGGTGAGCAGTTCTTC
abundance: .; v_gene: TRBV15; d_gene: TRBD1; j_gene: TRBJ2-3; len: 16; CDR3aa: CATSRDGQGAADTQYF; CDR3nt: TGTGCCACCAGCAGAGATGGGCAGGGGGCCGCAGATACGCAGTATTTT
abundance: few; v_gene: TRBV6-1; d_gene: TRBD1; j_gene: TRBJ1-5; len: 14; CDR3aa: CASGSTGSGQPQHF; CDR3nt: TGTGCCAGCGGATCGACAGGGTCTGGACAGCCCCAGCATTTT
abundance: few; v_gene: TRBV20-1; d_gene: .; j_gene: TRBJ2-3; len: 13; CDR3aa: CSARQGVSDTQYF; CDR3nt: TGCAGTGCTAGACAGGGAGTTTCAGATACGCAGTATTTT
abundance: .; v_gene: TRBV30; d_gene: .; j_gene: TRBJ2-7; len: 10; CDR3aa: CAWSDDEQYF; CDR3nt: TGTGCCTGGAGCGACGACGAGCAGTACTTC
abundance: many; v_gene: TRBV9; d_gene: TRBD2; j_gene: TRBJ2-5; len: 15; CDR3aa: CASSVDGRELETQYF; CDR3nt: TGTGCCAGCAGCGTAGACGGGAGGGAGTTGGAGACCCAGTACTTC
abundance: many; v_gene: TRBV5-1; d_gene: .; j_gene: TRBJ2-3; len: 14; CDR3aa: CASSLDISQYTQYF; CDR3nt: TGCGCCAGCAGCTTGGACATTTCCCAATATACGCAGTATTTT
abundance: .; v_gene: TRBV20-1; d_gene: TRBD1; j_gene: TRBJ1-6; len: 16; CDR3aa: CSARPQGGGFNSPLHF; CDR3nt: TGCAGTGCTAGACCTCAGGGGGGGGGATTCAATTCACCCCTCCACTTT
abundance: .; v_gene: TRBV19; d_gene: TRBD1; j_gene: TRBJ1-1; len: 15; CDR3aa: CASSDIGQGGTEAFF; CDR3nt: TGTGCCAGTAGTGATATTGGACAGGGCGGCACTGAAGCTTTCTTT
abundance: .; v_gene: TRBV30; d_gene: TRBD2; j_gene: TRBJ2-1; len: 17; CDR3aa: CAWSVFGRLSSYNEQFF; CDR3nt: TGTGCCTGGAGTGTATTCGGGAGGCTTAGCTCCTACAATGAGCAGTTCTTC
abundance: few; v_gene: TRBV2; d_gene: .; j_gene: TRBJ2-7; len: 12; CDR3aa: CASRPGTYEQYF; CDR3nt: TGTGCCAGCAGACCCGGGACCTACGAGCAGTACTTC
abundance: .; v_gene: TRBV9; d_gene: TRBD1; j_gene: TRBJ1-2; len: 15; CDR3aa: CASSSRQGGTGGYTF; CDR3nt: TGTGCCAGCAGCTCCAGACAGGGCGGGACGGGTGGCTACACCTTC
abundance: few; v_gene: TRBV20-1; d_gene: TRBD1; j_gene: TRBJ1-2; len: 13; CDR3aa: CSATPGTGVGYTF; CDR3nt: TGCAGTGCTACCCCCGGGACAGGGGTTGGCTACACCTTC
abundance: .; v_gene: TRBV24-1; d_gene: TRBD1; j_gene: TRBJ2-3; len: 18; CDR3aa: CATSPFPWTGGVPDTQYF; CDR3nt: TGTGCCACCAGTCCTTTCCCCTGGACAGGGGGCGTCCCAGATACGCAGTATTTT
abundance: .; v_gene: TRBV7-6; d_gene: .; j_gene: TRBJ2-2; len: 16; CDR3aa: CASSLGARATTGELFF; CDR3nt: TGTGCCAGCAGCTTAGGGGCGAGGGCCACCACCGGGGAGCTGTTTTTT
abundance: .; v_gene: TRBV29-1; d_gene: .; j_gene: TRBJ2-1; len: 15; CDR3aa: CSVAVAPSSYNEQFF; CDR3nt: TGCAGCGTTGCGGTAGCGCCTAGCTCCTACAATGAGCAGTTCTTC
abundance: few; v_gene: TRBV28; d_gene: .; j_gene: TRBJ1-2; len: 14; CDR3aa: CASSLIRGPYGYTF; CDR3nt: TGTGCCAGCAGTTTGATCCGGGGACCATATGGCTACACCTTC
abundance: many; v_gene: TRBV18; d_gene: .; j_gene: TRBJ2-3; len: 12; CDR3aa: CASSPTGDTQYF; CDR3nt: TGTGCCAGCTCACCTACGGGAGATACGCAGTATTTT
abundance: many; v_gene: TRBV28; d_gene: TRBD2; j_gene: TRBJ2-1; len: 17; CDR3aa: CASSFRVAGGSYNEQFF; CDR3nt: TGTGCCAGCAGTTTTCGAGTAGCGGGAGGGTCCTACAATGAGCAGTTCTTC
abundance: many; v_gene: TRBV20-1; d_gene: TRBD1; j_gene: TRBJ1-2; len: 14; CDR3aa: CSAPGQGSNYGYTF; CDR3nt: TGCAGTGCCCCGGGACAGGGGTCAAACTATGGCTACACCTTC
abundance: many; v_gene: TRBV5-1; d_gene: .; j_gene: TRBJ1-5; len: 13; CDR3aa: CASSLGVNQPQHF; CDR3nt: TGCGCCAGCAGCTTGGGAGTCAATCAGCCCCAGCATTTT
abundance: .; v_gene: TRBV10-2; d_gene: .; j_gene: TRBJ2-3; len: 15; CDR3aa: CASLKGEASADTQYF; CDR3nt: TGCGCCAGCCTCAAGGGGGAGGCGAGCGCAGATACGCAGTATTTT
abundance: many; v_gene: TRBV11-1; d_gene: TRBD2; j_gene: TRBJ2-7; len: 15; CDR3aa: CASSRGLAGPYEQYF; CDR3nt: TGTGCCAGCAGCAGGGGACTAGCGGGTCCCTACGAGCAGTACTTC
abundance: few; v_gene: TRBV20-1; d_gene: .; j_gene: TRBJ1-6; len: 14; CDR3aa: CSARQSSYNSPLHF; CDR3nt: TGCAGTGCTAGACAGAGCTCCTATAATTCACCCCTCCACTTT
abundance: .; v_gene: TRBV11-2; d_gene: .; j_gene: TRBJ2-3; len: 16; CDR3aa: CASSRGGTANTDTQYF; CDR3nt: TGTGCCAGCAGCCGAGGGGGGACTGCAAACACAGATACGCAGTATTTT
abundance: few; v_gene: TRBV6-1; d_gene: .; j_gene: TRBJ1-1; len: 14; CDR3aa: CASSEAGGGTEAFF; CDR3nt: TGTGCCAGCAGTGAAGCGGGCGGGGGGACTGAAGCTTTCTTT
abundance: many; v_gene: TRBV20-1; d_gene: .; j_gene: TRBJ2-7; len: 14; CDR3aa: CSAREIRGSYEQYF; CDR3nt: TGCAGTGCTAGAGAAATTCGGGGCTCCTACGAGCAGTACTTC
abundance: once; v_gene: TRBV4-1; d_gene: .; j_gene: TRBJ1-5; len: 15; CDR3aa: CASSSTGEPNQPQHF; CDR3nt: TGCGCCAGCAGCTCCACCGGGGAGCCTAATCAGCCCCAGCATTTT
abundance: .; v_gene: TRBV6-1; d_gene: .; j_gene: TRBJ2-2; len: 17; CDR3aa: CASSGPPGLRNTGELFF; CDR3nt: TGTGCCAGCAGCGGACCTCCGGGACTCAGGAACACCGGGGAGCTGTTTTTT
abundance: few; v_gene: TRBV5-1; d_gene: .; j_gene: TRBJ1-3; len: 15; CDR3aa: CASSLAGISGNTIYF; CDR3nt: TGCGCCAGCAGCTTGGCCGGGATCTCTGGAAACACCATATATTTT
abundance: .; v_gene: TRBV30; d_gene: TRBD2; j_gene: TRBJ2-1; len: 15; CDR3aa: CAWTLGEGLLNEQFF; CDR3nt: TGTGCCTGGACCCTGGGGGAGGGCCTCTTGAATGAGCAGTTCTTC
abundance: few; v_gene: TRBV6-1; d_gene: .; j_gene: TRBJ2-7; len: 13; CDR3aa: CASSEGQFYEQYF; CDR3nt: TGTGCCAGCAGTGAAGGACAGTTCTACGAGCAGTACTTC
abundance: .; v_gene: TRBV3-1; d_gene: .; j_gene: TRBJ2-7; len: 15; CDR3aa: CASSQLPSSSYEQYF; CDR3nt: TGTGCCAGCAGCCAACTGCCTTCAAGCTCCTACGAGCAGTACTTC
abundance: .; v_gene: TRBV5-1; d_gene: .; j_gene: TRBJ2-5; len: 13; CDR3aa: CASDPGAGETQYF; CDR3nt: TGCGCCAGCGATCCGGGAGCCGGTGAGACCCAGTACTTC
abundance: few; v_gene: TRBV30; d_gene: TRBD2; j_gene: TRBJ2-3; len: 15; CDR3aa: CAWSPTSVSTDTQYF; CDR3nt: TGTGCCTGGAGTCCCACTAGCGTAAGCACAGATACGCAGTATTTT
abundance: many; v_gene: TRBV10-3; d_gene: .; j_gene: TRBJ2-7; len: 12; CDR3aa: CAISESPYEQYF; CDR3nt: TGTGCCATCAGTGAGTCTCCGTACGAGCAGTACTTC
abundance: few; v_gene: TRBV7-8; d_gene: TRBD1; j_gene: TRBJ2-5; len: 15; CDR3aa: CASSLRGQVLETQYF; CDR3nt: TGTGCCAGCAGCTTAAGGGGACAGGTATTGGAGACCCAGTACTTC
abundance: few; v_gene: TRBV20-1; d_gene: .; j_gene: TRBJ2-5; len: 14; CDR3aa: CSARDGAGGETQYF; CDR3nt: TGCAGTGCTAGAGATGGGGCCGGGGGAGAGACCCAGTACTTC
abundance: few; v_gene: TRBV9; d_gene: TRBD1; j_gene: TRBJ2-2; len: 16; CDR3aa: CASSATGQGSTGELFF; CDR3nt: TGTGCCAGCAGCGCCACGGGACAGGGAAGCACCGGGGAGCTGTTTTTT
abundance: .; v_gene: TRBV5-6; d_gene: .; j_gene: TRBJ2-7; len: 14; CDR3aa: CASSLFGVSYEQYF; CDR3nt: TGTGCCAGCAGCTTGTTCGGCGTCTCCTACGAGCAGTACTTC
abundance: many; v_gene: TRBV3-1; d_gene: TRBD2; j_gene: TRBJ2-3; len: 16; CDR3aa: CASTERAGGGGDTQYF; CDR3nt: TGTGCCAGCACCGAAAGAGCGGGAGGGGGTGGAGATACGCAGTATTTT
abundance: few; v_gene: TRBV2; d_gene: .; j_gene: TRBJ1-4; len: 14; CDR3aa: CASVDSRRNEKLFF; CDR3nt: TGTGCCAGCGTCGACAGTAGAAGAAATGAAAAACTGTTTTTT